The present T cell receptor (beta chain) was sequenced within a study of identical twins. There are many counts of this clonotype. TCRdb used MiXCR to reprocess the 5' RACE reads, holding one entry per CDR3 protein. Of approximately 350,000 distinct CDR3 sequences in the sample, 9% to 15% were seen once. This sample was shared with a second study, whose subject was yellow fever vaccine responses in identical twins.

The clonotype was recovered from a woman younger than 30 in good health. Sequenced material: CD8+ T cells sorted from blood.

The CDR3 here is CASSLLVQGDGTEAFF. The CDR3 bases are TGTGCCAGCAGTTTATTAGTCCAGGGGGATGGCACTGAAGCTTTCTTT. V gene TRBV12-3 or TRBV12-4 combines with J gene TRBJ1-1; 7 positions match TRBD1. This CDR3 contains 16 residues. J gave up 4 bases and V 2 bases, and 10 bases lay outside the gene matches.